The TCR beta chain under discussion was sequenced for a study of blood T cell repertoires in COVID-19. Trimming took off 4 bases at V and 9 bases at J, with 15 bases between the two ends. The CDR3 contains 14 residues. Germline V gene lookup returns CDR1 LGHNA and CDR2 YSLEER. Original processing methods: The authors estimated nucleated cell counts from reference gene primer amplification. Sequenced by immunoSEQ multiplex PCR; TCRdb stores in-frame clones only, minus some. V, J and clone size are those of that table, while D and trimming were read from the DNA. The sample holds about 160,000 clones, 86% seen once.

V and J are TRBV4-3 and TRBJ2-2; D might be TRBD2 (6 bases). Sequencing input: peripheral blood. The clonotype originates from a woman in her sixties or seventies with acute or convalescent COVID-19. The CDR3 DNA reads TGCGCCAGCAGCCCCCGGGACTCCAATAGGGAGCTGTTTTTT. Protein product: CASSPRDSNRELFF.